The 8 T cell receptor beta chains listed next were all sequenced from one sample in a study of blood T cells in healthy people across ages. A sample-barcoded 5' primer and a J-beta primer mix were used in a second PCR of roughly 6 to 12 cycles. TCRdb reprocessed the 5' RACE reads via MiXCR and lists one record per CDR3 protein. The table includes around 900,000 distinct CDR3 sequences, around 26% detected once. Material for sequencing was blood. These receptors came from a woman aged 80 or over in good health.

The table lists this clonotype with a few counts. In DNA, the CDR3 is TGTGCCAGCAGTCCAACGGACAGACTTAATTCACCCCTCCACTTT. As protein: CASSPTDRLNSPLHF. V and J are TRBV28 and TRBJ1-6, with a possible D match to TRBD1 (6 bases). Trimming took off 5 bases at V and 6 bases at J, with 14 bases between the two ends. This CDR3 comprises 15 residues. The V gene's germline CDR1 is MDHEN and CDR2 SYDVKM.

The chain employs TRBV7-2 and TRBJ1-6; 10 positions match TRBD1. The CDR3 covers 18 residues. After removal of 1 base from V and 9 bases from J, the junction contained 12 bases not matched to a gene. The germline V gene encodes CDR1 SGHTA and CDR2 FQGNSA. The CDR3 bases are TGTGCCAGCAGCTTAGAGGACAGGGGGTATACGGGCGGTTCACCCCTCCACTTT. Residues: CASSLEDRGYTGGSPLHF.

This clonotype has a count of ten or more. J is TRBJ2-7 and V is TRBV6-5; D possibly corresponds to TRBD2 (7 bases). Trimming removed 2 bases at V and 4 bases at J, with 15 bases between. The CDR3 is 15 amino acids. Germline values: CDR1 MNHEY, CDR2 SVGAGI. In DNA form, the CDR3 reads TGTGCCAGCAGTTACCAGACTGGGGGGGCTTACGAGCAGTACTTC. Encoded protein: CASSYQTGGAYEQYF.

This clonotype was observed at least ten times. The chain employs TRBV20-1 and TRBJ2-1, with 9 bases aligning to TRBD2. The V gene's germline CDR1 is DFQATT and CDR2 SNEGSKA (reference sequence). The V and J ends lost 0 bases and 2 bases, in that order; junction bases with no gene match: 5. This CDR3 is built from 16 residues. CDR3 bases: TGCAGTGCTAGAGATTATAGCGGGGGAGCCTACAATGAGCAGTTCTTC. Its protein is CSARDYSGGAYNEQFF.

The chain carries TRBV5-1 and TRBJ2-2; D uncertain. The CDR3 consists of 16 residues. With 0 bases removed from V and 4 bases from J, the gap between germline ends came to 13 bases. Germline V gene sequence: CDR1 SGHRS, CDR2 YFSETQ. The CDR3 region has the DNA TGCGCCAGCAGCTTGGGGGCAGGAAGTGGCACCGGGGAGCTGTTTTTT. This sequence encodes CASSLGAGSGTGELFF.

The V gene is TRBV12-3 or TRBV12-4, the J gene TRBJ1-6; D is possibly TRBD1 (6 bases). The germline V and J ends were trimmed by 6 bases and 8 bases, with 14 bases remaining between them. CDR3 length: 14 amino acids. The CDR3 region has the DNA TGTGCCAGCAGGGACTACGGGGGCGATTCACCCCTCCACTTT. Translated, it gives CASRDYGGDSPLHF.

The V and J genes are TRBV6-5 and TRBJ2-6, with D perhaps TRBD2 (6 bases). V was clipped by 2 bases and J by 2 bases, with 13 bases between them. The CDR3 has 17 amino acids. CDR1 and CDR2 (germline): MNHEY, SVGAGI. CDR3 sequence (DNA): TGTGCCAGCAGTTACGGCGGGGTCTGGACTGGGGCCAACGTCCTGACTTTC. As protein: CASSYGGVWTGANVLTF.

This clonotype was seen ten or more times. The V and J genes are TRBV6-1 and TRBJ2-1; TRBD1 is a possible D gene (6 bases). Germline V gives CDR1 MNHNS, CDR2 SASEGT. The germline V and J ends were trimmed by 5 bases and 6 bases, with 17 bases remaining between them. The CDR3 totals 15 residues. CDR3 coding DNA: TGTGCCAGCAGTCCCCGGACAGCTAGCTTCAATGAGCAGTTCTTC. Translating it yields CASSPRTASFNEQFF.